These 28 T cell receptor beta chains were all obtained from the same sample, sequenced in a study of T cells in Graves' hyperthyroidism and ophthalmopathy. TCR beta CDR3 regions were amplified from RNA transcripts. With the HTBI primer set, the TCR CDR3 went through a first round of RT-PCR. TCRdb analysed the multiplex PCR reads with MiXCR anew, one entry per CDR3 protein. The sample carries about 300,000 distinct CDR3 sequences, about an eighth recorded once. The sequenced sample was blood. The receptors were sampled from a woman aged 40 to 50 with Graves' hyperthyroidism.

In this sample, this clonotype turned up a few times. It may be a read error: a sequence one base away is much more abundant. The chain carries TRBV2 and TRBJ2-5, with D unclear. Germline loops: CDR1 SNHLY, CDR2 FYNNEI. This CDR3 is built from 15 residues. CDR3 nucleotide sequence: TGTGCCATCAGTGAACAAGCGCCATACCAAGAGACCCAGTACTTC. Translating it yields CAISEQAPYQETQYF.

The table lists this clonotype with a few counts. This rearrangement joins TRBV29-1 to TRBJ2-7; D possibly corresponds to TRBD1 (6 bases). CDR3 length: 12 residues. The V gene's germline CDR1 is SQVTM and CDR2 ANQGSEA. Trimming pared 6 bases from V and 1 base from J, leaving 10 bases between. This CDR3 is CSVQGTSYEQYF. In nucleotides, the CDR3 is TGCAGCGTGCAGGGGACGTCCTACGAGCAGTACTTC.

The sample holds many counts of this clonotype. The J gene is TRBJ2-1, the V gene TRBV2; D may match TRBD1 or TRBD2 (6 bases each). Germline CDR1 SNHLY, CDR2 FYNNEI. V dropped 3 bases and J dropped 8 bases, with 8 bases sitting between them. The CDR3 is 12 residues long. CDR3 loop: CASSDRGDEQFF. Here the CDR3 DNA reads TGTGCCAGCAGTGATAGGGGGGATGAGCAGTTCTTC.

This clonotype was found many times. The chain uses TRBV28 and TRBJ2-7; D is unclear. This CDR3 spans 13 amino acids. CDR1 and CDR2 (germline): MDHEN, SYDVKM. The germline V and J ends were trimmed by 3 bases and 3 bases, with 9 bases remaining between them. Here the CDR3 DNA reads TGTGCCAGCAGTTTCCGGCTAGTCTACGAGCAGTACTTC. Its protein product is CASSFRLVYEQYF.

This clonotype was observed a few times. A read error may produce the germline difference seen at one junction end. The chain uses TRBV9 and TRBJ1-1, with TRBD1 identical over 7 bases. The CDR3 is 14 residues long. The germline gives CDR1 SGDLS, CDR2 YYNGEE. The CDR3 region has the DNA TGTGCCAGCGGCGTAGACCTGACAGGGTTTGAAGCATTCTTT. Encoded protein: CASGVDLTGFEAFF.

This clonotype was observed a few times. The rearrangement uses TRBV20-1 and TRBJ2-2, with 16 bases identical to TRBD2. V dropped 5 bases and J dropped 6; count of bases not matched to a gene: 6. Germline CDR1 DFQATT, CDR2 SNEGSKA (reference sequence). This CDR3 has 16 amino acids. CDR3 loop: CSASTGTSGRAGELFF. The CDR3 bases are TGCAGTGCTTCGACCGGGACTAGCGGGAGGGCCGGGGAGCTGTTTTTT.

This clonotype occurred many times. The rearrangement joins TRBV10-1 to TRBJ1-5, with 8 bases identical to TRBD1. V gave up 8 bases and J gave up 4 bases; unmatched junction bases: 4. CDR1 is WNHNN and CDR2 is SYGVQD in the germline V gene (reference sequence). This CDR3 has 13 amino acids. As DNA, the CDR3 is TGCGCCAGCCTGGACAGGGCGAATCAGCCCCAGCATTTT. Its translation is CASLDRANQPQHF.

The V and J genes are TRBV19 and TRBJ1-1, with TRBD1 as a possible D gene (5 bases). Germline-derived CDR1 and CDR2 are LNHDA and SQIVND (reference sequence). Trimming took 1 base from V and 1 from J, leaving 16 bases between them. CDR3 length: 17 residues. CDR3 protein: CASSIGGAVTGNTEAFF. The CDR3 coding sequence is TGTGCCAGTAGTATAGGAGGGGCTGTGACCGGGAACACTGAAGCTTTCTTT.

This clonotype has more than one count but fewer than ten. The chain has TRBV7-6 and TRBJ2-1; no clear D gene. The CDR3 covers 16 residues. V lost 2 bases to trimming and J lost 5 bases, with 16 bases between them. CDR1 SGHVS and CDR2 FNYEAQ come from the germline V gene. The CDR3 nucleotides read TGTGCCAGCAGCTTACGGCTTCTTAGTTACGACAATGAGCAGTTCTTC. Amino acids: CASSLRLLSYDNEQFF.

The table lists this clonotype with many counts. CDR3 in amino acids: CASSFDRITDTQYF. The DNA for the CDR3 is TGTGCCAGCAGTTTCGACAGGATCACAGATACGCAGTATTTT. The rearrangement uses TRBV12-3 or TRBV12-4 and TRBJ2-3, with D perhaps TRBD1 (6 bases). CDR3 size: 14 residues. V was clipped by 3 bases and J by 2 bases, with 9 bases between them.

This clonotype was counted many times. CDR3: CASSPTGPNQPQHF. CDR3 nucleotide sequence: TGTGCCAGCTCACCGACAGGCCCCAATCAGCCCCAGCATTTT. This chain links TRBV18 with TRBJ1-5; tentative D call: TRBD1 (6 bases). From germline, CDR1 is KGHSH and CDR2 LQKENI. V was clipped by 3 bases and J by 3 bases, with 9 bases between them. The CDR3 totals 14 residues. Complete variable domain (other parts from reference TRBV18 and TRBJ1-5): NAGVMQNPRHLVRRRGQEARLRCSPMKGHSHVYWYRQLPEEGLKFMVYLQKENIIDESGMPKERFSAEFPKEGPSILRIQQVVRGDSAAYFCASSPTGPNQPQHFGDGTRLSIL.

This clonotype was counted only a few times. The chain has TRBV10-3 and TRBJ2-5, with TRBD1 identical over 10 bases. V lost 10 bases, J lost 5 bases, and 13 bases stayed unmatched. CDR1 is ENHRY, CDR2 SYGVKD, per germline. CDR3 length: 15 residues. The CDR3 region has the DNA TGTGCCACCAGCGAAGGGACAGGGGACGTGGAGACCCAGTACTTC. It translates to CATSEGTGDVETQYF.

This clonotype was seen ten or more times. The CDR3 DNA reads TGTGCCAGCAGCTTATATCGGCGGCAGGGGGATGGCTACACCTTC. As protein: CASSLYRRQGDGYTF. The rearrangement links TRBV7-2 to TRBJ1-2; TRBD1 matches at 7 bases. The CDR3 is 15 amino acids. The germline V gene encodes CDR1 SGHTA and CDR2 FQGNSA. The trim removed 2 bases at V and 6 bases at J, leaving 9 bases unmatched.

Ten or more counts support this clonotype. The gene calls are TRBV11-3 and TRBJ2-3, with D possibly matching TRBD2 (6 bases). Germline V gives CDR1 SGHNT, CDR2 YENEEA. Trimming cost V 7 bases and J 8 bases, with 13 bases left between them. This CDR3 has 12 residues. In DNA, the CDR3 is TGTGCCAGCACCTCCCCCGGGGGTACGCAGTATTTT. It specifies CASTSPGGTQYF.

This clonotype was found many times. The V and J genes are TRBV6-1 and TRBJ2-7, with 7 bases that match TRBD1. CDR1 and CDR2 (germline): MNHNS, SASEGT. V trimming: 5 bases; J trimming: 7 bases; junction bases outside the gene matches: 11. The CDR3 covers 14 residues. The CDR3 DNA is TGTGCCAGCAGTTACCGGGACAGAGGCCTGGAGCAGTACTTC. Translating gives CASSYRDRGLEQYF.

This clonotype was picked up many times. The chain is built from TRBV10-1 and TRBJ2-7; 9 positions match TRBD1. Looked up from germline, CDR1 is WNHNN and CDR2 is SYGVQD (reference sequence). V gave up 0 bases and J gave up 5 bases; unmatched junction bases: 5. CDR3 length equals 15 residues. The CDR3 sequence: CASSESRDRDHEQYF. The CDR3 DNA sequence: TGCGCCAGCAGTGAGTCGAGGGACAGGGACCACGAGCAGTACTTC.

This clonotype was recorded at least ten times. This sequence joins TRBV28 and TRBJ2-7; TRBD2 matches 11 bases. There are 17 residues in the CDR3. Germline CDR1 reads MDHEN; CDR2 reads SYDVKM. V dropped 3 bases and J dropped 5; count of bases not matched to a gene: 12. The CDR3 DNA reads TGTGCCAGCAGTTTCCCCTTTACTAGCGGGAGTATAAACGAGCAGTACTTC. As protein: CASSFPFTSGSINEQYF.

V gene TRBV18 combines with J gene TRBJ2-7; 9 bases line up with TRBD2. Germline values: CDR1 KGHSH, CDR2 LQKENI. The length of the CDR3 is 15 residues. V trimming: 4 bases; J trimming: 5 bases; junction bases outside the gene matches: 9. The CDR3 sequence: CASSRKGGRANEQYF. The CDR3 coding sequence is TGTGCCAGCTCACGCAAGGGCGGGAGGGCCAACGAGCAGTACTTC.

This clonotype came up a few times. The chain combines TRBV19 with TRBJ2-1; maybe TRBD2 (6 bases). V lost 8 bases and J 0 bases, leaving 17 bases between the germline ends. CDR1 and CDR2 from the germline V gene are LNHDA and SQIVND (reference sequence). The CDR3 loop spans 16 amino acids. In nucleotides, the CDR3 is TGTGCCAGTCGGGACTCTTCCTATTCCTCCTACAATGAGCAGTTCTTC. Amino acids: CASRDSSYSSYNEQFF.

The sample holds many counts of this clonotype. The chain couples TRBV28 to TRBJ1-5; 7 nucleotides align to TRBD1. The trim removed 5 bases at V and 5 bases at J, leaving 9 bases unmatched. This CDR3 comprises 15 residues. Germline-derived CDR1 and CDR2 are MDHEN and SYDVKM. The CDR3 sequence is CASSPGTAGHQPQHF. In nucleotides, the CDR3 is TGTGCCAGCAGTCCCGGGACAGCCGGCCATCAGCCCCAGCATTTT. Full variable domain (outside the CDR3, taken from reference TRBV28 and TRBJ1-5): DVKVTQSSRYLVKRTGEKVFLECVQDMDHENMFWYRQDPGLGLRLIYFSYDVKMKEKGDIPEGYSVSREKKERFSLILESASTNQTSMYLCASSPGTAGHQPQHFGDGTRLSIL.

This clonotype was seen at least ten times. The genes are TRBV20-1 and TRBJ1-4, with D tentatively TRBD1 (6 bases). Germline lookup yields CDR1 DFQATT and CDR2 SNEGSKA (reference sequence). There are 19 residues in the CDR3. The V and J ends lost 5 bases and 1 base respectively, with 26 bases between them. CDR3 loop: CSASLPGHSGFGTNEKLFF. CDR3 nucleotides: TGCAGTGCTTCCCTTCCGGGACATTCCGGATTTGGAACTAATGAAAAACTGTTTTTT.

The chain combines TRBV19 with TRBJ1-5, with D possibly TRBD1 on 6 matching bases. Germline assignment: CDR1 LNHDA and CDR2 SQIVND (reference sequence). V was trimmed by 2 bases and J by 3 bases, leaving 11 bases between them. The CDR3 is 15 residues long. The chain's CDR3 is CASSISGTLNQPQHF. CDR3 nucleotide sequence: TGTGCCAGTAGTATAAGCGGGACACTCAATCAGCCCCAGCATTTT.

The chain couples TRBV30 to TRBJ2-3, with 9 bases that match TRBD1. Germline lookup yields CDR1 GTSNPN and CDR2 SVGIG (reference sequence). Losses at the gene ends were 4 bases for V and 3 bases for J; bases not matched to a gene: 2. CDR3 size: 13 residues. The CDR3 region has the DNA TGTGCCTGGAACAGGGGGCGAACAGATACGCAGTATTTT. Residues: CAWNRGRTDTQYF.

The chain links TRBV28 to TRBJ1-2; a possible D gene is TRBD1 (5 bases). V was trimmed by 3 bases and J by 8 bases, leaving 10 bases between them. The CDR3 has 12 amino acids. Germline values: CDR1 MDHEN, CDR2 SYDVKM. The CDR3 DNA sequence: TGTGCCAGCAGTTTTGCGGGGCCCGGCTACACCTTC. The encoded protein is CASSFAGPGYTF.

This clonotype has at least ten counts. V gene TRBV2 combines with J gene TRBJ1-3, with D unresolved. The CDR3 runs to 12 residues. Germline V lookup: CDR1 SNHLY, CDR2 FYNNEI. V lost 8 bases and J 4 bases, leaving 9 bases between the germline ends. CDR3 bases: TGTGCCAGCGCCCAGGACGGAAACACCATATATTTT. It yields the protein CASAQDGNTIYF.

This clonotype was observed a few times. The gene calls are TRBV7-8 and TRBJ1-5, with TRBD1 matching 9 bases. Germline assignment: CDR1 SGHVS and CDR2 FQNEAQ. The CDR3 runs 15 residues. J was trimmed by 7 bases and V by 4 bases; bases with no gene match: 8. The CDR3 DNA sequence: TGTGCCAGCAGCTCCGAGGGGACAGGGATACAGCCCCAGCATTTT. Amino acids: CASSSEGTGIQPQHF.

The chain combines TRBV2 with TRBJ1-3, with unresolved D. This CDR3 is built from 14 residues. Per the germline V gene, CDR1 is SNHLY and CDR2 is FYNNEI. The germline V and J ends were trimmed by 6 bases and 3 bases, with 12 bases remaining between them. The CDR3 sequence: CASRRNYLGNTIYF. In DNA form, the CDR3 reads TGTGCCAGCAGGAGGAATTATCTTGGAAACACCATATATTTT.

This clonotype was detected ten times or more. J is TRBJ1-2 and V is TRBV18, with D possibly being TRBD1 (5 bases). V lost 0 bases to trimming and J lost 3 bases, with 8 bases between them. This CDR3 has 14 residues. Germline V gene sequence: CDR1 KGHSH, CDR2 LQKENI. The CDR3 loop is CASSPPTGDYGYTF. DNA of the CDR3: TGTGCCAGCTCACCACCAACGGGGGACTATGGCTACACCTTC.